The 28 T cell receptor beta chains below all came from one sample that was sequenced in a study of regulatory T cells in long-lasting Graves disease. As to time point: persistent/refractory GD, antithyroid drugs over 5 years with positive TRAb. The TCR library was made from RNA extracted from PBMCs. To make TCR beta libraries, researchers used iRepertoire HTBI primers and Arm-PCR of CDR3 regions. TCRdb reprocessed the multiplex PCR reads via MiXCR and lists one record per CDR3 protein. Of some 450,000 distinct CDR3 sequences detected, 23% appear once; the ten largest clones hold around 24%. Sequencing used peripheral blood mononuclear cells (PBMCs), obtained when the disease was refractory, from a patient treated with antithyroid drugs. The receptors stem from a female donor with Graves disease.

This clonotype was observed at least ten times. The chain employs TRBV30 and TRBJ1-1, with no clear D. The V gene's germline CDR1 is GTSNPN and CDR2 SVGIG (reference sequence). The CDR3 has 13 amino acids. V was clipped by 0 bases and J by 8 bases, with 13 bases between them. In DNA form, the CDR3 reads TGTGCCTGGAGTGTACATGGCGTTAGCGAAGCTTTCTTT. Encoded protein: CAWSVHGVSEAFF. Using reference TRBV30 and TRBJ1-1 for the parts outside the CDR3, the full variable domain is SQTIHQWPATLVQPVGSPLSLECTVEGTSNPNLYWYRQAAGRGLQLLFYSVGIGQISSEVPQNLSASRPQDRQFILSSKKLLLSDSGFYLCAWSVHGVSEAFFGQGTRLTVV.

A few counts support this clonotype. The chain uses TRBV20-1 and TRBJ2-5; the D is unclear. CDR3 length equals 13 residues. Trimming removed 3 bases at V and 2 bases at J, with 10 bases between. The germline V gene encodes CDR1 DFQATT and CDR2 SNEGSKA (reference sequence). CDR3 in DNA: TGCAGTGCTAGTTGGCAGGCACAAGAGACCCAGTACTTC. Its translation is CSASWQAQETQYF.

The chain links TRBV29-1 to TRBJ2-7; a weak D match, TRBD1 (6 bases). The germline V gene encodes CDR1 SQVTM and CDR2 ANQGSEA. The CDR3 extends over 12 amino acids. V was trimmed by 2 bases and J by 3 bases, leaving 8 bases between them. The CDR3 bases are TGCAGCGTTGAATCAGGGGTCTACGAGCAGTACTTC. It translates to CSVESGVYEQYF.

This clonotype showed up many times. This may come from a read error, since a much larger clone is one base off. The chain uses TRBV7-8 and TRBJ1-1, with D maybe TRBD1 (5 bases). V was trimmed by 1 base and J by 0 bases, leaving 6 bases between them. The CDR3 spans 14 residues. CDR1 SGHVS and CDR2 FQNEAQ come from the germline V gene. Here the CDR3 reads CASSLEGVNTEAFF. The CDR3 DNA is TGTGCCAGCAGCTTAGAAGGGGTGAACACTGAAGCTTTCTTT. The full variable domain, with the rest looked up from reference TRBV7-8 and TRBJ1-1, is GAGVSQSPRYKVAKRGQDVALRCDPISGHVSLFWYQQALGQGPEFLTYFQNEAQLDKSGLPSDRFFAERPEGSVSTLKIQRTQQEDSAVYLCASSLEGVNTEAFFGQGTRLTVV.

The chain is built from TRBV11-2 and TRBJ2-5; TRBD2 agrees at 12 bases. Germline lookup yields CDR1 SGHAT and CDR2 FQNNGV. Unmatched junction bases numbered 10, after V lost 5 bases and J lost 3 bases. The CDR3 length is 17 residues. CDR3: CASSRLAGGPREETQYF. Written as DNA, the CDR3 is TGTGCCAGCAGCCGTCTAGCGGGAGGGCCCAGGGAAGAGACCCAGTACTTC.

There are a few counts of this clonotype. The genes are TRBV3-1 and TRBJ2-7, with D hard to call. V was pared by 2 bases and J by 2 bases, with 7 bases between. CDR1 and CDR2 (germline): LGHDT, YNNKEL (reference sequence). The CDR3 runs 13 residues. CDR3 sequence (DNA): TGTGCCAGCAGCCAACCCGTCGCCTACGAGCAGTACTTC. The encoded protein is CASSQPVAYEQYF.

This clonotype was found many times. The CDR3, as DNA: TGTGCCAGTCTCGGACGCTTCCAGAGCGGCTACACCTTC. Its translation is CASLGRFQSGYTF. This sequence joins TRBV19 and TRBJ1-2; D unclear. The CDR3 runs to 13 residues. Trimming removed 8 bases at V and 8 bases at J, with 18 bases between. CDR1 is LNHDA, CDR2 SQIVND, per germline (reference sequence).

V is TRBV19 and J is TRBJ2-4, with TRBD2 identical over 15 bases. With 2 bases clipped from V and 2 bases from J, the junction kept 13 bases outside the gene matches. The germline gives CDR1 LNHDA, CDR2 SQIVND (reference sequence). The CDR3 has 21 residues. CDR3 residues: CASSILSWTSGRANSKNIQYF. The CDR3 DNA reads as TGTGCCAGTAGTATACTATCTTGGACTAGCGGGAGGGCTAACTCCAAAAACATTCAGTACTTC.

The J gene is TRBJ2-1, the V gene TRBV2; TRBD2 matches at 8 bases. The CDR3 totals 12 residues. Per germline, CDR1 SNHLY and CDR2 FYNNEI. The junction had 6 bases not matched to a gene; V was cut back by 2 bases and J by 15 bases. The CDR3 region has the DNA TGTGCCAGCAGTGAAAGTACTAGCGGAGGGTTCTTC. Translated, it gives CASSESTSGGFF.

This clonotype was detected many times. The CDR3 loop is CAISESNTNNSPLHF. The CDR3 DNA reads TGTGCCATCAGTGAGTCGAACACGAATAATTCACCCCTCCACTTT. This chain uses TRBV10-3 with TRBJ1-6; D remains ambiguous. Germline CDR1 is ENHRY and CDR2 is SYGVKD. The V end was cut by 0 bases, the J end by 5 bases, with 8 bases between. There are 15 residues in the CDR3.

The rearrangement joins TRBV5-1 to TRBJ2-7; the match to TRBD2 covers 11 bases. CDR3 length equals 18 residues. J gave up 4 bases and V 0 bases, and 12 bases lay outside the gene matches. Germline loops: CDR1 SGHRS, CDR2 YFSETQ. The CDR3, as DNA: TGCGCCAGCAGCTTGGTTGGTAGCGGGAGGGACGTCGGATACGAGCAGTACTTC. As protein: CASSLVGSGRDVGYEQYF.

The chain is built from TRBV20-1 and TRBJ2-7; TRBD1 agrees at 8 bases. V was pared by 0 bases and J by 5 bases, with 9 bases of the junction left unmatched. The length of the CDR3 is 15 residues. From germline, CDR1 is DFQATT and CDR2 SNEGSKA (reference sequence). The DNA for the CDR3 is TGCAGTGCTAGAGATTTTACAGGGGGTTTTCACGAGCAGTACTTC. This codes for CSARDFTGGFHEQYF.

The chain uses TRBV14 and TRBJ2-2; D not certain. Trimming cost V 3 bases and J 3 bases, with 8 bases left between them. The CDR3 runs 14 residues. Germline CDR1 and CDR2: SGHDN and FVKESK. CDR3 in amino acids: CASSQAVHTGELFF. CDR3 bases: TGTGCCAGCAGCCAGGCTGTTCACACCGGGGAGCTGTTTTTT.

This clonotype showed up many times. The rearrangement links TRBV7-8 to TRBJ1-2, with TRBD1 matching over 9 bases. After removal of 1 base from V and 5 bases from J, the junction contained 8 bases not matched to a gene. This CDR3 contains 16 residues. Germline V gene lookup returns CDR1 SGHVS and CDR2 FQNEAQ. This CDR3 is CASSLGYRGRGYGYTF. The CDR3 coding sequence is TGTGCCAGCAGCTTAGGCTACAGGGGGCGCGGATATGGCTACACCTTC.

The V gene is TRBV6-1, the J gene TRBJ1-1, with D hard to call. Germline CDR1 is MNHNS and CDR2 is SASEGT. Trimming removed 3 bases from V and 11 bases from J, with 7 bases in between. This CDR3 region has 10 residues. Here the CDR3 reads CASSDFWAFF. CDR3 DNA sequence: TGTGCCAGCAGTGATTTCTGGGCTTTCTTT.

This clonotype was seen a few times. The genes are TRBV20-1 and TRBJ2-7; D assignment may be TRBD1 or TRBD2 (5 bases each). Trimming took off 4 bases at V and 3 bases at J, with 13 bases between the two ends. The V gene's germline CDR1 is DFQATT and CDR2 SNEGSKA (reference sequence). The CDR3 runs 13 residues. CDR3 sequence: CSAMGVSNYEQYF. As DNA, the CDR3 is TGCAGTGCTATGGGGGTATCCAACTACGAGCAGTACTTC.

This clonotype has ten or more counts. This chain connects TRBV2 to TRBJ1-5, with 7 bases that match TRBD1. Germline trimming cut 4 bases from V and 7 bases from J; bases unmatched to any gene: 10. The CDR3 contains 15 residues. Germline V gene data show CDR1 as SNHLY and CDR2 as FYNNEI. For the CDR3, the DNA is TGTGCCAGCAGTGTTAACAGGGGAGATAGACAGCCCCAGCATTTT. Encoded protein: CASSVNRGDRQPQHF.

This clonotype was seen a few times. The chain has TRBV6-1 and TRBJ2-2; 8 bases are shared with TRBD1. After removal of 7 bases from V and 5 bases from J, the junction contained 9 bases not matched to a gene. The CDR3 runs to 15 residues. CDR1 and CDR2 from the germline V gene are MNHNS and SASEGT. The CDR3 here is CASTLRTGRTGELFF. DNA of the CDR3: TGTGCCAGCACCCTACGGACAGGGAGGACCGGGGAGCTGTTTTTT.

The J gene is TRBJ2-5, the V gene TRBV6-1, with D possibly TRBD1 on 6 matching bases. Germline lookup yields CDR1 MNHNS and CDR2 SASEGT. V shed 4 bases and J shed 2 bases, with 11 bases lying between them. This CDR3 is 14 amino acids long. The CDR3 here is CASSAVGQQETQYF. CDR3 bases: TGTGCCAGCAGTGCTGTAGGACAGCAAGAGACCCAGTACTTC.

CDR3: CSGQVGNTIYF. The DNA of the CDR3 is TGCAGCGGACAGGTGGGAAACACCATATATTTT. The genes are TRBV29-1 and TRBJ1-3; perhaps TRBD1 as D (6 bases). The V gene lost 7 bases and the J gene lost 4 bases, with 8 bases spanning the gap. There are 11 residues in the CDR3. The germline CDR1 and CDR2 sequences are SQVTM and ANQGSEA.

V gene TRBV4-1 combines with J gene TRBJ1-1; unclear D gene. Germline V gene lookup returns CDR1 MGHRA and CDR2 YSYEKL. The CDR3 consists of 14 residues. The V end lost 1 base, the J end lost 1 base, and 7 bases lay between the germline ends. DNA for the CDR3: TGCGCCAGCAGCCAAGTGGAGGGGAACACTGAAGCTTTCTTT. It yields the protein CASSQVEGNTEAFF.

This clonotype was seen repeatedly, ten times or more. This chain uses TRBV28 with TRBJ2-5; D is possibly TRBD1 (6 bases). Trimming pared 0 bases from V and 4 bases from J, leaving 18 bases between. This CDR3 spans 17 amino acids. Per germline, CDR1 MDHEN and CDR2 SYDVKM. CDR3 region: CASSLWQGIGLGETQYF. The CDR3 DNA is TGTGCCAGCAGTTTATGGCAGGGGATAGGGTTGGGAGAGACCCAGTACTTC.

The CDR3 DNA reads as TGTGCCAGCAGTCTTTACCGGGAAAACACTGAAGCTTTCTTT. It encodes CASSLYRENTEAFF. The rearrangement joins TRBV25-1 to TRBJ1-1; D gene ambiguous. Germline lookup yields CDR1 MGHDK and CDR2 SYGVNS. This CDR3 is 14 amino acids long. V lost 5 bases and J lost 2, with 12 bases in between.

This clonotype was found many times. The chain employs TRBV12-3 or TRBV12-4 and TRBJ2-7; 14 bases are shared with TRBD2. With V trimmed by 2 bases and J by 4 bases, 4 bases remained unmatched. CDR3 length: 16 amino acids. As DNA, the CDR3 is TGTGCCAGCAGTTTATCTCGGACTAGCGGGAGGTACGAGCAGTACTTC. This codes for CASSLSRTSGRYEQYF.

V is TRBV4-1 and J is TRBJ1-1; D may be TRBD1 (5 bases). CDR3 length equals 15 residues. Germline V gene lookup returns CDR1 MGHRA and CDR2 YSYEKL. V lost 4 bases to trimming and J lost 7 bases, with 19 bases between them. The CDR3 loop reads CASSPLTAGTVEAFF. For the CDR3, the DNA is TGCGCCAGCAGCCCCCTGACGGCCGGGACCGTTGAAGCTTTCTTT.

A word on this clonotype: One base away lies a much larger clone, so this may be a sequencing read error. V usage is TRBV3-1 and J usage is TRBJ1-3; the match to TRBD1 covers 7 bases. Germline CDR1 is LGHDT and CDR2 is YNNKEL (reference sequence). Trimming took 6 bases from V and 2 from J; bases not matched to a gene: 13. There are 17 residues in the CDR3. In nucleotides, the CDR3 is TGTGCCAGCAGTGCGCTTCAGGGGGTTGGCCCTGGAAACACCATATATTTT. Its protein product is CASSALQGVGPGNTIYF.

This chain uses TRBV11-2 with TRBJ2-5, with TRBD2 identical over 12 bases. The germline V gene has CDR1 SGHAT and CDR2 FQNNGV. This CDR3 is built from 15 residues. Trimming removed 4 bases from V and 8 bases from J; junction bases left unmatched: 8. CDR3 coding DNA: TGTGCCAGCAGCTCTAGACTAGCGGGAGTGGAAACCCAGTACTTC. Residues: CASSSRLAGVETQYF.

In its sample, this clonotype was seen many times. The chain couples TRBV7-8 to TRBJ1-2; tentatively, D is TRBD1 (6 bases). The CDR3 runs to 12 residues. Germline lookup yields CDR1 SGHVS and CDR2 FQNEAQ. The ends were cut back, 5 bases at V and 8 bases at J, with 12 bases in the middle. The DNA of the CDR3 is TGTGCCAGCAGCCCACAGGGTTGGGGCTACACCTTC. Translated, it gives CASSPQGWGYTF.